This T cell receptor (beta chain) was sequenced for a study of T cell changes during pregnancy in multiple sclerosis. TCRdb's table, derived via immunoSEQ multiplex PCR, lists solely in-frame clones and lacks some. The table records more than 65,000 clones, about 91% of them present only once. V was cut by 1 base and J by 0 bases, with 14 bases left in between. CDR1 is SGHRS, CDR2 YFSETQ, per germline. The CDR3 is 16 amino acids. V usage is TRBV5-1 and J usage is TRBJ2-7; no clear D. The TCR originated in a female donor with multiple sclerosis, enrolled in a pregnancy study. This specimen was peripheral blood, taken in the first trimester of pregnancy. CDR3 in DNA: TGCGCCAGCAGCTTGATGGCGACGGAGAGCTCCTACGAGCAGTACTTC. It encodes CASSLMATESSYEQYF. Together with reference TRBV5-1 and TRBJ2-7, the CDR3 gives the full variable domain: KAGVTQTPRYLIKTRGQQVTLSCSPISGHRSVSWYQQTPGQGLQFLFEYFSETQRNKGNFPGRFSGRQFSNSRSEMNVSTLELGDSALYLCASSLMATESSYEQYFGPGTRLTVT.